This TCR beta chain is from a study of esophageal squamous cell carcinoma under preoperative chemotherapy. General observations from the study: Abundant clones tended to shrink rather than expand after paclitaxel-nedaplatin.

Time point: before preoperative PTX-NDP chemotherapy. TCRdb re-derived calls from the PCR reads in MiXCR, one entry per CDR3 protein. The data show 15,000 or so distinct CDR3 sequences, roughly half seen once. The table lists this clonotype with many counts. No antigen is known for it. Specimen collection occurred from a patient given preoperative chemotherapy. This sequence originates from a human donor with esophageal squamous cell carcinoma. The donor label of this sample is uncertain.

CDR3 residues: CASSASVGKLFF. In nucleotides, the CDR3 is TGTGCCAGCAGCGCGTCCGTAGGGAAACTGTTTTTT. The V call is TRBV6-1, the J call TRBJ1-4; no reliable D call. The germline CDR1 and CDR2 sequences are MNHNS and SASEGT. Trimming cost V 6 bases and J 11 bases, with 13 bases left between them. The CDR3 is made up of 12 amino acids.